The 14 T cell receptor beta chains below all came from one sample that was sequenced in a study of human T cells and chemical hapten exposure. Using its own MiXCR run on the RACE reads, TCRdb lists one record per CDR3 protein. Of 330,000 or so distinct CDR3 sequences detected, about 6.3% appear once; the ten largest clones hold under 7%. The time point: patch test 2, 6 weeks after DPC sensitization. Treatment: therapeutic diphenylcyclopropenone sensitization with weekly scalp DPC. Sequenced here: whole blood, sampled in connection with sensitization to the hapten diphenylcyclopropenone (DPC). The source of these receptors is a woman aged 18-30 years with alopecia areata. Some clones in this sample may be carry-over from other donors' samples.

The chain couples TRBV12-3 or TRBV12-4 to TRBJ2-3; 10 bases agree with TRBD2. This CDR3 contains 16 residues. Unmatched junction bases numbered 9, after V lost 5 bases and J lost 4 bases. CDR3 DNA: TGTGCCAGCAGTGACCCTAGCGGGGGTTTGCCAGATACGCAGTATTTT. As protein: CASSDPSGGLPDTQYF.

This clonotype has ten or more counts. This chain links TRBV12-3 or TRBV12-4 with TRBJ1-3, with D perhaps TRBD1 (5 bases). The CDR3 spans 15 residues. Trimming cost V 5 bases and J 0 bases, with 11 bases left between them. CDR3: CASSRGTVSGNTIYF. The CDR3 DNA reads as TGTGCCAGCAGTCGGGGGACGGTCTCTGGAAACACCATATATTTT.

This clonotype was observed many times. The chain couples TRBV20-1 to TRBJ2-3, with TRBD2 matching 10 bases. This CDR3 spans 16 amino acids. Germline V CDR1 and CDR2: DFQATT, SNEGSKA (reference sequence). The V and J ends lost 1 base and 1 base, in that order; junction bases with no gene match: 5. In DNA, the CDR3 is TGCAGTGCTAGAGTCCCCAGCGGGGGGGGCACAGATACGCAGTATTTT. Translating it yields CSARVPSGGGTDTQYF.

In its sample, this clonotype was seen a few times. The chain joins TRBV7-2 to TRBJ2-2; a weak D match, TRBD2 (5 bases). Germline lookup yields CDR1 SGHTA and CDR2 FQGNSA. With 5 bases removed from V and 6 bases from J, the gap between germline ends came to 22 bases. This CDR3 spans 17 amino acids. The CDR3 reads CASSPGFGREISGELFF. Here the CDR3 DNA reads TGTGCCAGCAGCCCCGGATTTGGAAGGGAGATTTCCGGGGAGCTGTTTTTT.

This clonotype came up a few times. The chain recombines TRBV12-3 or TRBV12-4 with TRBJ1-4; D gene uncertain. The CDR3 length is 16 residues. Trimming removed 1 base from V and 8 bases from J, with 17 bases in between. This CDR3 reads CASSLGQSVRGEKLFF. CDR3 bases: TGTGCCAGCAGTTTAGGACAATCGGTCCGAGGAGAAAAACTGTTTTTT.

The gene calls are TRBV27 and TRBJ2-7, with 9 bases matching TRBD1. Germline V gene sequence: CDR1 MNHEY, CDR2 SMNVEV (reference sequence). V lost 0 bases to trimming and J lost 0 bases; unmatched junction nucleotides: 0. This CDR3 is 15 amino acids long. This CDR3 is CASSLSTGGSYEQYF. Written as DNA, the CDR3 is TGTGCCAGCAGTTTATCGACAGGGGGCTCCTACGAGCAGTACTTC.

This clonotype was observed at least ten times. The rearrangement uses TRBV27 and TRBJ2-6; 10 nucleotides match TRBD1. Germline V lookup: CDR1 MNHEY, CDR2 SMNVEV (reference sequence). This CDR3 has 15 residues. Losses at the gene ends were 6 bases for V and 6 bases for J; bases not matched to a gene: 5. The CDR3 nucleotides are TGTGCCAGCAGCCGGCGACAGGGGGCGGCCAACGTCCTGACTTTC. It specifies CASSRRQGAANVLTF.

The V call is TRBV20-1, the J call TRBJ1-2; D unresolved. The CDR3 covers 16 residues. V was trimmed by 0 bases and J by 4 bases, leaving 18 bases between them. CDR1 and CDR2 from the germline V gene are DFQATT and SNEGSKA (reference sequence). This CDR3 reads CSARDYGGTTVYGYTF. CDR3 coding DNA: TGCAGTGCTAGAGATTATGGAGGAACTACTGTCTATGGCTACACCTTC.

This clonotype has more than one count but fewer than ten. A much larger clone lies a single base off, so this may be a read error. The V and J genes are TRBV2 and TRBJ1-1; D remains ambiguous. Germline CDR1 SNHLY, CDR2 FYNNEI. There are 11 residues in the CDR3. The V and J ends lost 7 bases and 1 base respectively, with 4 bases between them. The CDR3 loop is CASTPNTEAFF. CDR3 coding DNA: TGTGCCAGCACTCCGAACACTGAAGCTTTCTTT.

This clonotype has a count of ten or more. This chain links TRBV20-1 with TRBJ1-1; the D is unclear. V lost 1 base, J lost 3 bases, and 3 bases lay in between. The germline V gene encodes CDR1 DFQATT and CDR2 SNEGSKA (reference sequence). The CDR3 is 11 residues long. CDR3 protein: CSARGYTEAFF. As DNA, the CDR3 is TGCAGTGCTAGAGGCTACACTGAAGCTTTCTTT.

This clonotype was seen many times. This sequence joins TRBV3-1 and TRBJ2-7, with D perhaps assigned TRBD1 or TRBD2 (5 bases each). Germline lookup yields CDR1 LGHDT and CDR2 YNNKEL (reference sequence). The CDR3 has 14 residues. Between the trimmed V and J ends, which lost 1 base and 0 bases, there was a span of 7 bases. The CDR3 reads CASSQGDVSYEQYF. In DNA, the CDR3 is TGTGCCAGCAGCCAAGGGGACGTCTCCTACGAGCAGTACTTC.

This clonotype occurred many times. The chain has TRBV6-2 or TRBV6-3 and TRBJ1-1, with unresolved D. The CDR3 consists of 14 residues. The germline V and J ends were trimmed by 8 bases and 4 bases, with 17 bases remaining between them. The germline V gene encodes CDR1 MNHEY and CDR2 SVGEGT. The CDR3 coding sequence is TGTGCCAGCTGGCGGGCATCTTACCCCACTGAAGCTTTCTTT. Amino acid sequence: CASWRASYPTEAFF.

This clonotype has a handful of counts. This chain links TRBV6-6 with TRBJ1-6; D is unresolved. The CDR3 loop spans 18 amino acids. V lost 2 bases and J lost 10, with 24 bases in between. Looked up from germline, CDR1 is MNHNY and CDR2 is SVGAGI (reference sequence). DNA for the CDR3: TGTGCCAGCAGTTACAATTACCGAGGAAGCTTTAAGGAATCACCCCTCCACTTT. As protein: CASSYNYRGSFKESPLHF.

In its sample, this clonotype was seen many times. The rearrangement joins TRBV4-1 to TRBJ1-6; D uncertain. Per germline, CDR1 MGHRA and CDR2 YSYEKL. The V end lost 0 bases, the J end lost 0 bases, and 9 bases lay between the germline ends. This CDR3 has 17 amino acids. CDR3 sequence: CASSQDRAASYNSPLHF. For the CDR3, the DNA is TGCGCCAGCAGCCAAGATAGGGCTGCCTCCTATAATTCACCCCTCCACTTT.